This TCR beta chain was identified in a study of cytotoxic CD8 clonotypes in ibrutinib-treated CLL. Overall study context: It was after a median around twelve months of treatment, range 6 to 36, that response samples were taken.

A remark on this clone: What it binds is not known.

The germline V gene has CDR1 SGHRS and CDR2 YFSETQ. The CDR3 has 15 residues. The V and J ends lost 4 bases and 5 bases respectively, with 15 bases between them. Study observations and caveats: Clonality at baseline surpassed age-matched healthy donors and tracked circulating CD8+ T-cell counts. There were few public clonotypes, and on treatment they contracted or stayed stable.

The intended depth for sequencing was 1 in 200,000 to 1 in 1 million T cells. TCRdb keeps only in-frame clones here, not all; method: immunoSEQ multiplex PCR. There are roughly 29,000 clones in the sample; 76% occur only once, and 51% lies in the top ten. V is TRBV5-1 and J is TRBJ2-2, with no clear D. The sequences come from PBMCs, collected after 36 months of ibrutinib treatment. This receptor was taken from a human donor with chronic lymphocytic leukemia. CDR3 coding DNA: TGCGCCAGCAGCCCGGAGTCTGCTGGGACCGGGGAGCTGTTTTTT. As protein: CASSPESAGTGELFF.